Presented here are 19 T cell receptor beta chains from one specimen sequenced in a study of T cells in tuberculosis. Method: immunoSEQ multiplex PCR; TCRdb's copy keeps in-frame clones and lacks some. The table shows tens of thousands of clones, with around 92% occurring only once. The material sequenced was PBMCs. The receptor set was obtained from a donor aged 5 to 30 with latent tuberculosis or without tuberculosis infection. Some clones in this sample may be carry-over from other donors' samples.

This chain links TRBV7-3 with TRBJ2-5; D not resolved. The CDR3 contains 13 residues. Germline CDR1 SGHTA, CDR2 FQGTGA. V was cut by 2 bases and J by 0 bases, with 4 bases left in between. The CDR3 reads CASSLDYQETQYF. CDR3 bases: TGTGCCAGCAGCTTAGACTACCAAGAGACCCAGTACTTC.

The J gene is TRBJ1-2, the V gene TRBV27; D is perhaps TRBD1 (5 bases). CDR1 and CDR2 from the germline V gene are MNHEY and SMNVEV (reference sequence). V lost 7 bases, J lost 6 bases, and 15 bases lay in between. There are 13 residues in the CDR3. The CDR3 DNA sequence: TGTGCCAGCACCACCGGGACTGGTAATGGCTACACCTTC. Protein sequence: CASTTGTGNGYTF.

The chain couples TRBV2 to TRBJ1-1; D is perhaps TRBD1 (6 bases). Trimming shortened V by 6 bases and J by 1 base, and 9 bases separated the two germline ends. Germline V lookup: CDR1 SNHLY, CDR2 FYNNEI. The CDR3 totals 13 residues. CDR3 in amino acids: CASSGQRNTEAFF. The DNA of the CDR3 is TGTGCCAGCAGCGGACAGAGGAACACTGAAGCTTTCTTT.

This chain links TRBV5-1 with TRBJ1-3, with D possibly TRBD1 on 5 matching bases. CDR3 length equals 16 residues. Germline CDR1 and CDR2: SGHRS and YFSETQ. The germline V and J ends were trimmed by 1 base and 0 bases, with 11 bases remaining between them. The CDR3 sequence is CASSLLGLDSGNTIYF. CDR3 coding DNA: TGCGCCAGCAGCTTGTTGGGGCTGGACTCTGGAAACACCATATATTTT.

The chain couples TRBV5-1 to TRBJ1-4, with 10 positions matching TRBD1. The CDR3 totals 15 residues. The V and J ends lost 4 bases and 6 bases, in that order; junction bases with no gene match: 6. The germline gives CDR1 SGHRS, CDR2 YFSETQ. The CDR3 DNA is TGCGCCAGCAGCCTTATGACAGGGGGCGATGAAAAACTGTTTTTT. It codes for CASSLMTGGDEKLFF. Drawing the rest from reference TRBV5-1 and TRBJ1-4, the complete variable domain is KAGVTQTPRYLIKTRGQQVTLSCSPISGHRSVSWYQQTPGQGLQFLFEYFSETQRNKGNFPGRFSGRQFSNSRSEMNVSTLELGDSALYLCASSLMTGGDEKLFFGSGTQLSVL.

The gene calls are TRBV14 and TRBJ1-4, with a tentative D call TRBD1 (6 bases). Looked up from germline, CDR1 is SGHDN and CDR2 is FVKESK. Trimming removed 4 bases from V and 5 bases from J, with 11 bases in between. This CDR3 region has 14 residues. This chain's CDR3 is CASSPDRTNEKLFF. In DNA, the CDR3 is TGTGCCAGCAGCCCGGACAGAACGAATGAAAAACTGTTTTTT.

The chain carries TRBV9 and TRBJ2-3, with TRBD2 matching over 8 bases. Germline CDR1 and CDR2: SGDLS and YYNGEE. The CDR3 is 15 residues long. J was trimmed by 3 bases and V by 1 base; bases with no gene match: 4. The CDR3 is CASSVTAGETDTQYF. CDR3 sequence (DNA): TGTGCCAGCAGCGTAACAGCGGGGGAAACAGATACGCAGTATTTT.

V and J are TRBV11-3 and TRBJ2-7; TRBD1 matches 9 bases. J gave up 4 bases and V 3 bases, and 1 base lay outside the gene matches. The CDR3 consists of 13 residues. Germline V CDR1 and CDR2: SGHNT, YENEEA. CDR3 coding DNA: TGTGCCAGCAGCTTTGGGACAGGGTACGAGCAGTACTTC. Its translation: CASSFGTGYEQYF.

This clone showed up just once. The CDR3 loop reads CASSFPGTVRPEAFF. CDR3 nucleotide sequence: TGTGCCAGCAGCTTTCCCGGGACAGTTCGCCCTGAAGCTTTCTTT. V gene TRBV7-2 combines with J gene TRBJ1-1; 7 bases fit TRBD1. Germline CDR1 SGHTA, CDR2 FQGNSA. This CDR3 is 15 amino acids long. V shed 3 bases, J shed 6 bases, and the junction held 10 bases outside the gene matches.

The chain employs TRBV19 and TRBJ2-3, with D hard to call. CDR3 length equals 13 residues. Per the germline V gene, CDR1 is LNHDA and CDR2 is SQIVND (reference sequence). The V end lost 2 bases, the J end lost 1 base, and 4 bases lay between the germline ends. The CDR3 region has the DNA TGTGCCAGTAGTATAAGCCGCACAGATACGCAGTATTTT. This sequence encodes CASSISRTDTQYF.

A single count supports this clone. This chain uses TRBV28 with TRBJ1-1, with a weak D call TRBD1 (5 bases). The CDR3 spans 13 residues. Per the germline V gene, CDR1 is MDHEN and CDR2 is SYDVKM. V lost 2 bases to trimming and J lost 5 bases, with 9 bases between them. The CDR3 coding sequence is TGTGCCAGCAGTTTAATGGGGGGGACTGAAGCTTTCTTT. Translated: CASSLMGGTEAFF.

The chain is built from TRBV4-3 and TRBJ1-1; D uncertain. The germline V gene encodes CDR1 LGHNA and CDR2 YSLEER. Trimming removed 0 bases from V and 6 bases from J, with 17 bases in between. This CDR3 comprises 16 residues. The CDR3 region has the DNA TGCGCCAGCAGCCAAGATCATTTGGAGGAGGTGGCTGAAGCTTTCTTT. Protein sequence: CASSQDHLEEVAEAFF.

V gene TRBV6-5 combines with J gene TRBJ2-1, with D maybe TRBD2 (6 bases). Trimming removed 4 bases at V and 4 bases at J, with 11 bases between. The germline V gene has CDR1 MNHEY and CDR2 SVGAGI. The CDR3 contains 14 residues. CDR3 sequence (DNA): TGTGCCAGCAGTTGGCGGCGGGAATACAATGAGCAGTTCTTC. This encodes CASSWRREYNEQFF.

The CDR3 DNA sequence: TGTGCCAGTAGCTTGTGGGGGGGGTTGAACGAGCAGTACGTC. This sequence encodes CASSLWGGLNEQYV. The gene calls are TRBV5-4 and TRBJ2-7; 7 positions agree with TRBD2. The germline V gene has CDR1 SGHNT and CDR2 YYREEE (reference sequence). The CDR3 loop spans 14 amino acids.

This chain joins TRBV19 and TRBJ1-4; 10 bases are shared with TRBD1. Losses at the gene ends were 8 bases for V and 4 bases for J; bases not matched to a gene: 1. This CDR3 spans 13 amino acids. Germline V gene lookup returns CDR1 LNHDA and CDR2 SQIVND (reference sequence). Here the CDR3 reads CASGDRGNEKLFF. In nucleotides, the CDR3 is TGTGCCAGTGGGGACAGGGGTAATGAAAAACTGTTTTTT.

The genes are TRBV5-8 and TRBJ1-5; a weak D match, TRBD1 (5 bases). Deletions cut 0 bases from V and 2 bases from J, with 12 bases between. The CDR3 extends over 16 amino acids. CDR1 is SGHTS, CDR2 YDEGEE, per germline. The CDR3 sequence is CASSLAGPFGNQPQHF. The CDR3 region has the DNA TGTGCCAGCAGCTTGGCAGGGCCTTTTGGCAATCAGCCCCAGCATTTT.

The chain is built from TRBV27 and TRBJ1-4; 7 bases are a match to TRBD1. Germline assignment: CDR1 MNHEY and CDR2 SMNVEV (reference sequence). V dropped 7 bases and J dropped 7; count of bases not matched to a gene: 9. This CDR3 is 14 amino acids long. The CDR3 region has the DNA TGTGCCAGCAAACCCTTCGGGACAGCTGAAAAACTGTTTTTT. This gives the protein CASKPFGTAEKLFF.

Details on this clone: The junction departs from germline at one end; a sequencing error may be responsible. This rearrangement joins TRBV5-4 to TRBJ2-2, with 9 bases that match TRBD1. The germline gives CDR1 SGHNT, CDR2 YYREEE (reference sequence). The CDR3 spans 15 residues. CDR3 region: CASSSGQGPTGELFF. DNA for the CDR3: TGTGCCAGTAGCTCGGGACAGGGACCCACCGGGGAGCTGTTTTTT.

CDR3: CASSQPGRPEAFF. The CDR3 coding sequence is TGCGCCAGCAGCCAACCCGGGAGGCCTGAAGCTTTCTTT. The chain is built from TRBV4-1 and TRBJ1-1; D remains ambiguous. Deletions cut 2 bases from V and 6 bases from J, with 10 bases between. This CDR3 comprises 13 residues. The germline V gene has CDR1 MGHRA and CDR2 YSYEKL.